Detailed here is one T cell receptor (beta chain). The antigen this receptor binds is unknown. The record has no base qualities; no much larger clone is one base away. This sample was taken from a study of CD8+ T cells in alopecia areata (dated by TCRdb to the late 2010s). About the investigation overall: Treated patients were enrolled in an open-label pilot trial of oral tofacitinib at 5 to 10 mg twice daily for moderate-to-severe alopecia areata. Biopsies were taken from tofacitinib-treated patients at baseline and at 4 and 24 weeks of treatment, and a later scalp biopsy was taken in several of the tofacitinib-treated patients. Patients received tofacitinib for 6 to 18 months and were then followed off drug for 6 months to check for delayed response and recurrence. Scalp clonality was compared across normal scalp (n=4), patchy alopecia areata scalp (n=8), and alopecia totalis/universalis scalp (n=8). The RNA source kit depended on sample type: the PAXgene miRNA kit for fixed scalp, the miRNeasy kit for PBMCs, and the RNeasy kit for mouse skin. Scalp tissue and sorted CD4+ and CD8+ peripheral blood T cells from patchy and totalis/universalis alopecia areata patients and from healthy controls were covered by human TCRbeta sequencing. Amplification of TCRbeta CDR3 regions was done by immunoSEQ multiplex PCR using 35 Vbeta forward primers and 13 Jbeta reverse primers. The study used high-throughput TCRbeta sequencing to examine T cell clonal expansion in alopecia areata, in both the C3H/HeJ mouse model and human patients. Summary of the overall study and its limitations: Compared with mice, TCR sequences shared between patients were less clear, possibly partly because of HLA diversity across the patient population. Resident alphabeta T cells in normal human skin are also sequenced, complicating scalp TCR repertoire analysis, unlike mouse skin dominated by gammadelta T cells. Compared with normal scalp, lesional scalp, particularly in alopecia totalis/universalis, had higher clonality and more expanded CD8+ clones, which suggests antigenic drive.

Read against the paper, the sample's time point label means: baseline before oral tofacitinib. Lesional scalp punch biopsies and peripheral blood were collected from alopecia areata patients. After PBMCs were isolated by density centrifugation and stained for CD3, CD4 and CD8, a FACSAria was used to sort CD4+ and CD8+ T cells. Libraries came from the immunoSEQ multiplex PCR assay. For TCR sequencing, RNA was extracted from every sample and reverse transcribed into cDNA to serve as template. First-strand cDNA was synthesized using SuperScript III with a 2:1 mix of oligo-dT and random hexamers. A synthetic immune receptor repertoire was used to gauge amplification bias, and whatever bias remained was removed computationally. Regarding the original processing steps: Raw reads were preprocessed for error removal, and CDR3 was defined according to IMGT conventions as running from the conserved cysteine to phenylalanine. To get clonality, Shannon entropy was normalized by log2 of the number of productive unique TCRs and the result was subtracted from 1. Whether scalp clones were CD4 or CD8 was inferred by matching scalp TCRbeta sequences against CD4 and CD8 repertoires sorted from blood. TCRdb carries this immuneACCESS record with in-frame sequences only. Its versions omit some clonotypes, under half of them owing to an unresolved V gene in the studies checked, with the rest unexplained. V, J and clone size are those of that table, while D and trimming were read from the DNA. This sample is represented by approximately 140,000 clones; 75% to 90% of them were singletons. The ten largest account for over 12% of the sample.

The sequenced sample was CD8+ T cells sorted from blood, obtained at week 0. The clonotype originates from a human donor with alopecia areata.

The bases are TGTGCCAGCAGCCTCTCCGGGACAGGGACCGGGGAGCTGTTTTTT. Its product reads: CASSLSGTGTGELFF. Here the chain combines TRBV7-7 and TRBJ2-2; the central 9 bases match TRBD1. Spanning cysteine to phenylalanine, the CDR3 consists of 15 amino acids. Only the CDR3 region is kept as DNA, spanning 45 bases read in frame from base 1. CDR1 is given as SSHAT and CDR2 as FNYEAQ, both from the germline V gene (reference sequence). For this chain, trimming is 5 bases at the V end and 5 bases at the J end, and the number of junction bases without a gene match is 6.